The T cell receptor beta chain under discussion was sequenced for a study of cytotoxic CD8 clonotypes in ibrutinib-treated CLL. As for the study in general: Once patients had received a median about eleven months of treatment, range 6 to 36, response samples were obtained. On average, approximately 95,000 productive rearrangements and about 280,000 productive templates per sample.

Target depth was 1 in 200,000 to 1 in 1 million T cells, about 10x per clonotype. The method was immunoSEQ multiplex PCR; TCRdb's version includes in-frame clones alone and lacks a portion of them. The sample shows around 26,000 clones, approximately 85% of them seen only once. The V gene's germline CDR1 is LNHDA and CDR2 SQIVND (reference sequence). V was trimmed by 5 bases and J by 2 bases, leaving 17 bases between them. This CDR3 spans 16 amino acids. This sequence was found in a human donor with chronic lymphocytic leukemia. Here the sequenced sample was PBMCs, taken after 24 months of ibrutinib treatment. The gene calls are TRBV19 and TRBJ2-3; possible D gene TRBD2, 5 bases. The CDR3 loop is CASSPREGSVTDTQYF. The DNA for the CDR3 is TGTGCCAGTAGTCCCCGGGAAGGGTCCGTCACAGATACGCAGTATTTT.